This entry lists 31 T cell receptor beta chains sequenced from one sample in a study of human T cells and chemical hapten exposure. Sample time point: patch test 1, 2 weeks after DPC sensitization. The treatment here: therapeutic diphenylcyclopropenone sensitization with weekly scalp DPC. TCRdb re-called the RACE reads with MiXCR, one entry per CDR3 protein. This table has 300,000 to 450,000 distinct CDR3 sequences, roughly 4.8% appearing once. The source was whole blood, collected in connection with sensitization to the hapten diphenylcyclopropenone (DPC). Every receptor here comes from a woman in her forties or fifties with alopecia areata. Some clones in this sample may be carry-over from other donors' samples.

The sample holds many counts of this clonotype. The chain is built from TRBV6-5 and TRBJ2-1; TRBD2 matches 10 bases. Germline V gene sequence: CDR1 MNHEY, CDR2 SVGAGI. The V segment lost 2 bases and the J segment 5 bases; nucleotides outside the gene matches: 3. The CDR3 totals 15 residues. This CDR3 reads CASSYALAGDNEQFF. Here the CDR3 DNA reads TGTGCCAGCAGTTACGCCCTAGCGGGGGACAATGAGCAGTTCTTC.

This clonotype was seen many times. V usage is TRBV28 and J usage is TRBJ2-6, with D unclear. CDR1 and CDR2 (germline): MDHEN, SYDVKM. The V end was cut by 4 bases, the J end by 0 bases, with 7 bases between. The CDR3 is made up of 15 amino acids. The chain's CDR3 is CASSSGSSGANVLTF. As DNA, the CDR3 is TGTGCCAGCAGTTCGGGTTCCTCTGGGGCCAACGTCCTGACTTTC. The variable domain in full, with the rest retrieved from reference TRBV28 and TRBJ2-6, is DVKVTQSSRYLVKRTGEKVFLECVQDMDHENMFWYRQDPGLGLRLIYFSYDVKMKEKGDIPEGYSVSREKKERFSLILESASTNQTSMYLCASSSGSSGANVLTFGAGSRLTVL.

This clonotype was observed at least ten times. J is TRBJ1-4 and V is TRBV29-1, with a possible D match to TRBD1 (5 bases). CDR1 SQVTM and CDR2 ANQGSEA come from the germline V gene. The CDR3 has 13 residues. V was cut by 7 bases and J by 2 bases, with 11 bases left in between. The CDR3 is CSAGKGTNEKLFF. CDR3 bases: TGCAGCGCTGGCAAGGGGACTAATGAAAAACTGTTTTTT.

There are a few counts of this clonotype. The chain uses TRBV4-2 and TRBJ1-1, with a tentative D call TRBD1 (6 bases). Germline V gene data show CDR1 as LGHNA and CDR2 as YNFKEQ. Trimming shortened V by 1 base and J by 3 bases, and 12 bases separated the two germline ends. There are 15 residues in the CDR3. CDR3: CASSQGADSYTEAFF. The CDR3, as DNA: TGTGCCAGCAGCCAAGGCGCGGACAGTTACACTGAAGCTTTCTTT.

At least ten counts were recorded for this clonotype. The gene calls are TRBV7-9 and TRBJ1-6; D unclear. Germline CDR1 reads SEHNR; CDR2 reads FQNEAQ (reference sequence). The CDR3 loop spans 14 amino acids. Trimming left V 6 bases short and J 7 bases short, with 13 bases between. The CDR3 DNA is TGTGCCAGCAGTTCTGGTCAGGAGAATTCACCCCTCCACTTT. Encoded protein: CASSSGQENSPLHF.

This clonotype was seen at least ten times. The chain is built from TRBV10-3 and TRBJ2-1; 12 nucleotides line up with TRBD2. Per germline, CDR1 ENHRY and CDR2 SYGVKD. The CDR3 consists of 20 residues. Trimming removed 2 bases from V and 0 bases from J; junction bases left unmatched: 11. The CDR3 is CAISERVLAGGPSSYNEQFF. The CDR3 DNA reads as TGTGCCATCAGTGAGCGGGTACTAGCGGGAGGTCCGAGCTCCTACAATGAGCAGTTCTTC.

This clonotype has only a few counts. V usage is TRBV29-1 and J usage is TRBJ2-5; D remains ambiguous. V lost 0 bases and J 5 bases, leaving 7 bases between the germline ends. The CDR3 runs to 12 residues. Germline V lookup: CDR1 SQVTM, CDR2 ANQGSEA. The CDR3 loop is CSVEEESETQYF. The CDR3 bases are TGCAGCGTTGAAGAAGAATCGGAGACCCAGTACTTC.

This clonotype has at least ten counts. The gene calls are TRBV21-1 and TRBJ1-1. TRBV21-1 is noted as a pseudogene. This CDR3 comprises 16 residues. CDR3 nucleotide sequence: TGTGCCAGCAGCAGTAAGCAGGCCTATCTGAACACTGAAGCTTTCTTT. Its protein is CASSSKQAYLNTEAFF.

The rearrangement links TRBV6-6 to TRBJ2-3, with 10 nucleotides matching TRBD1. From germline, CDR1 is MNHNY and CDR2 SVGAGI (reference sequence). Unmatched junction bases numbered 3, after V lost 2 bases and J lost 7 bases. This CDR3 region has 14 residues. Here the CDR3 reads CASSYDRGRNTQYF. As DNA, the CDR3 is TGTGCCAGCAGTTACGACAGGGGGCGGAATACGCAGTATTTT.

This chain connects TRBV19 to TRBJ1-5; D possibly corresponds to TRBD1 (6 bases). Trimming stripped 6 bases from V and 6 bases from J, with 12 bases between. Germline V gives CDR1 LNHDA, CDR2 SQIVND (reference sequence). The CDR3 runs to 13 residues. CDR3 in DNA: TGTGCCAGTAGCCAGGGGCCGGCTCAGCCCCAGCATTTT. Residues: CASSQGPAQPQHF.

This clonotype has ten or more counts. The V and J genes are TRBV6-6 and TRBJ1-1, with 7 bases fitting TRBD1. The CDR3 has 13 residues. CDR1 is MNHNY, CDR2 SVGAGI, per germline (reference sequence). The J segment lost 5 bases and the V segment lost 6 bases, leaving 6 bases of the junction unmatched. In DNA, the CDR3 is TGTGCCAGCAGCATTAAGGGGGCGACTGAAGCTTTCTTT. The encoded protein is CASSIKGATEAFF.

This sequence joins TRBV7-3 and TRBJ2-1, with 9 bases lining up with TRBD2. Germline lookup yields CDR1 SGHTA and CDR2 FQGTGA. V was pared by 3 bases and J by 8 bases, with 11 bases of the junction left unmatched. This CDR3 contains 16 residues. CDR3 loop: CASSLQAGGQVDEQFF. Written as DNA, the CDR3 is TGTGCCAGCAGCTTGCAAGCGGGGGGCCAGGTCGATGAGCAGTTCTTC.

The V and J genes are TRBV27 and TRBJ2-7; D is undetermined. Trimming cost V 3 bases and J 3 bases, with 12 bases left between them. Looked up from germline, CDR1 is MNHEY and CDR2 is SMNVEV (reference sequence). The CDR3 is 14 amino acids. The CDR3 protein is CASSFSRSDYEQYF. CDR3 coding DNA: TGTGCCAGCAGTTTTTCCCGAAGCGACTACGAGCAGTACTTC.

A word on this clonotype: This may arise from a read error, as a much more abundant clone is one base away. The chain uses TRBV9 and TRBJ2-2, with 9 bases identical to TRBD2. The CDR3 has 17 residues. Germline V gene data show CDR1 as SGDLS and CDR2 as YYNGEE. The chain's CDR3 is CVSSVAGLAGSTGELFF. The DNA for the CDR3 is TGTGTCAGCAGCGTAGCTGGGCTAGCGGGGAGCACCGGGGAGCTGTTTTTT.

The chain joins TRBV20-1 to TRBJ2-7; D not certain. Germline CDR1 and CDR2: DFQATT and SNEGSKA (reference sequence). Trimming stripped 6 bases from V and 3 bases from J, with 18 bases between. The CDR3 covers 14 residues. This CDR3 reads CSAALDEQSYEQYF. CDR3 DNA: TGCAGTGCCGCCCTCGATGAGCAGAGCTACGAGCAGTACTTC.

The V and J genes are TRBV7-2 and TRBJ2-1; 12 bases match TRBD2. V was clipped by 7 bases and J by 11 bases; unmatched bases: 9. CDR1 SGHTA and CDR2 FQGNSA come from the germline V gene. The length of the CDR3 is 14 residues. The DNA for the CDR3 is TGTGCCAGCATCGCGCCCGGACTAGCGGGGCAGCAGTTCTTC. The encoded protein is CASIAPGLAGQQFF.

This clonotype was observed at least ten times. Relative to the germline gene, one junction end is altered; a read error may explain this. The J gene is TRBJ2-3, the V gene TRBV5-1; 9 bases align to TRBD2. CDR1 is SGHRS and CDR2 is YFSETQ in the germline V gene. The CDR3 has 15 residues. The CDR3 nucleotides read TGTGCCAGCAGCCTAGCGGGGACCAGCACAGATACGCAGTATTTT. It encodes CASSLAGTSTDTQYF.

This clonotype has just a few counts. This rearrangement joins TRBV20-1 to TRBJ2-2; 7 nucleotides align to TRBD1. Germline V lookup: CDR1 DFQATT, CDR2 SNEGSKA (reference sequence). The trim removed 6 bases at V and 5 bases at J, leaving 6 bases unmatched. The CDR3 covers 13 residues. The CDR3 loop reads CSARDRVTGELFF. CDR3 DNA: TGCAGTGCCCGAGACAGGGTTACCGGGGAGCTGTTTTTT.

This clonotype was counted at least ten times. The chain couples TRBV12-5 to TRBJ2-3, with 11 nucleotides matching TRBD2. Trimming took 6 bases from V and 2 from J; bases not matched to a gene: 4. Germline V lookup: CDR1 LGHNT, CDR2 FRNRAP. The CDR3 covers 15 residues. CDR3 amino acids: CASGNSGGVTDTQYF. CDR3 DNA: TGTGCTAGTGGGAATAGCGGGGGGGTCACAGATACGCAGTATTTT. The full variable domain, its missing parts supplied by reference TRBV12-5 and TRBJ2-3, is DARVTQTPRHKVTEMGQEVTMRCQPILGHNTVFWYRQTMMQGLELLAYFRNRAPLDDSGMPKDRFSAEMPDATLATLKIQPSEPRDSAVYFCASGNSGGVTDTQYFGPGTRLTVL.

This clonotype showed up many times. The rearrangement joins TRBV5-6 to TRBJ2-7; maybe TRBD2 (5 bases). With 0 bases removed from V and 6 bases from J, the gap between germline ends came to 13 bases. This CDR3 is 14 amino acids long. From germline, CDR1 is SGHDT and CDR2 YYEEEE. In nucleotides, the CDR3 is TGTGCCAGCAGCTTGGCCGTAGCGTCCGCCGAGCAGTACTTC. This sequence encodes CASSLAVASAEQYF.

This clonotype was seen at least ten times. V and J are TRBV5-6 and TRBJ2-3; D is uncertain. Germline CDR1 is SGHDT and CDR2 is YYEEEE. V lost 4 bases and J 2 bases, leaving 8 bases between the germline ends. The CDR3 contains 13 residues. The CDR3 protein is CASSELLTDTQYF. The CDR3 DNA reads TGTGCCAGCAGCGAACTCCTCACAGATACGCAGTATTTT.

This clonotype was recorded many times. The chain uses TRBV4-1 and TRBJ2-1; D may correspond to TRBD1 or TRBD2 (7 bases each). Germline lookup yields CDR1 MGHRA and CDR2 YSYEKL. This CDR3 is built from 17 residues. V dropped 1 base and J dropped 2 bases, with 15 bases sitting between them. Here the CDR3 reads CASSQGAGGAAYNEQFF. CDR3 in DNA: TGCGCCAGCAGCCAAGGGGCAGGGGGGGCAGCCTACAATGAGCAGTTCTTC.

This clonotype was observed many times. J is TRBJ2-1 and V is TRBV11-2, with a weak D call TRBD1 (6 bases). CDR1 SGHAT and CDR2 FQNNGV come from the germline V gene. The V end lost 5 bases, the J end lost 8 bases, and 19 bases lay between the germline ends. There are 15 residues in the CDR3. CDR3 region: CASSPPKGPGDEQFF. Here the CDR3 DNA reads TGTGCCAGCAGCCCTCCGAAGGGCCCAGGGGATGAGCAGTTCTTC. The whole variable domain, remainder taken from reference TRBV11-2 and TRBJ2-1, is EAGVAQSPRYKIIEKRQSVAFWCNPISGHATLYWYQQILGQGPKLLIQFQNNGVVDDSQLPKDRFSAERLKGVDSTLKIQPAKLEDSAVYLCASSPPKGPGDEQFFGPGTRLTVL.

This clonotype was detected only a few times. The chain uses TRBV7-9 and TRBJ1-1; D not certain. Germline CDR1 and CDR2: SEHNR and FQNEAQ (reference sequence). The CDR3 is 14 amino acids. Trimming left V 8 bases short and J 5 bases short, with 18 bases between. CDR3 in amino acids: CASRREGEKTEAFF. In DNA form, the CDR3 reads TGTGCCAGCCGAAGAGAGGGAGAAAAAACTGAAGCTTTCTTT. Drawing the rest from reference TRBV7-9 and TRBJ1-1, the complete variable domain is DTGVSQNPRHKITKRGQNVTFRCDPISEHNRLYWYRQTLGQGPEFLTYFQNEAQLEKSRLLSDRFSAERPKGSFSTLEIQRTEQGDSAMYLCASRREGEKTEAFFGQGTRLTVV.

The chain joins TRBV2 to TRBJ2-3; 7 nucleotides line up with TRBD2. The CDR3 totals 12 residues. Germline-derived CDR1 and CDR2 are SNHLY and FYNNEI. The J segment lost 14 bases and the V segment lost 9 bases, leaving 14 bases of the junction unmatched. The CDR3 coding sequence is TGTGCCAGTTCCGAGGGAGCGGGAATTCTGTATTTT. Translation gives CASSEGAGILYF.

The gene calls are TRBV2 and TRBJ1-1, with no clear D. In germline, CDR1 is SNHLY, CDR2 FYNNEI. V shed 1 base and J shed 5 bases, with 8 bases lying between them. This CDR3 contains 13 residues. The CDR3 region is CASSEEGGTEAFF. In DNA, the CDR3 is TGTGCCAGCAGTGAAGAGGGAGGAACTGAAGCTTTCTTT.

In its sample, this clonotype was seen a few times. The chain recombines TRBV5-6 with TRBJ2-2; perhaps TRBD2 as D (7 bases). The CDR3 totals 15 residues. CDR1 is SGHDT and CDR2 is YYEEEE in the germline V gene. Trimming removed 6 bases at V and 5 bases at J, with 17 bases between. DNA for the CDR3: TGTGCCAGCACCCGAACCGGGGGGCAGACCGGGGAGCTGTTTTTT. Its protein is CASTRTGGQTGELFF.

This clonotype was counted between two and nine times. The chain couples TRBV27 to TRBJ1-6; a possible D gene is TRBD1 (5 bases). Germline V gene lookup returns CDR1 MNHEY and CDR2 SMNVEV (reference sequence). The V end was cut by 5 bases, the J end by 13 bases, with 15 bases between. The CDR3 is 13 residues long. For the CDR3, the DNA is TGTGCCAGCAGTATCCAGGGTCGGAACCCCCTCCACTTT. Translating gives CASSIQGRNPLHF.

This clonotype showed up many times. The chain carries TRBV4-2 and TRBJ2-7, with 8 bases that match TRBD2. V shed 1 base and J 2 bases; nucleotides not matched to a gene: 1. The V gene's germline CDR1 is LGHNA and CDR2 YNFKEQ. CDR3 length: 14 amino acids. The CDR3 sequence is CASSQGGGPYEQYF. The CDR3, as DNA: TGTGCCAGCAGCCAAGGCGGGGGGCCCTACGAGCAGTACTTC.

This clonotype was recorded many times. The chain uses TRBV7-9 and TRBJ2-1; TRBD2 agrees at 8 bases. The junction had 1 base not matched to a gene; V was cut back by 1 base and J by 2 bases. The V gene's germline CDR1 is SEHNR and CDR2 FQNEAQ (reference sequence). The CDR3 extends over 15 amino acids. This chain's CDR3 is CASSLELAAYNEQFF. The CDR3 DNA sequence: TGTGCCAGCAGCTTAGAACTAGCGGCCTACAATGAGCAGTTCTTC.

This clonotype was seen repeatedly, ten times or more. The chain has TRBV7-8 and TRBJ1-1; D not resolved. The CDR3 is 15 residues long. Between the trimmed V and J ends, which lost 2 bases and 6 bases, there was a span of 16 bases. Germline V gives CDR1 SGHVS, CDR2 FQNEAQ. CDR3 residues: CASSLRGGGRAEAFF. CDR3 DNA sequence: TGTGCCAGCAGCTTACGGGGAGGTGGGCGGGCTGAAGCTTTCTTT.